This TCR beta chain was captured in a study of Ad26.COV2.S vaccination and SARS-CoV-2 variants. This clone came up a few times. The CDR3 covers 14 residues. Per germline, CDR1 SEHNR and CDR2 FQNEAQ (reference sequence). J was trimmed by 6 bases and V by 7 bases; bases with no gene match: 11. Treatment: around 19 received Ad26.COV2.S at low or high dose, single or two shots; 5 received placebo; per-sample allocation not given. Specimen acquisition occurred on day 63 following the initial vaccine or placebo injection. Cohort 1b enrolled adults aged 18-55 years in Boston. TCRdb's copy holds only in-frame clones and misses some; the assay was immunoSEQ multiplex PCR. The table has 350,000 to 500,000 clones, around nine tenths seen once.

This receptor was obtained from a person aged 18-65 years who received the Ad26.COV2.S COVID-19 vaccine or a placebo. The specimen was peripheral blood, collected in a trial of Ad26.COV2.S vaccine versus placebo. The chain is built from TRBV7-9 and TRBJ2-7; 8 nucleotides align to TRBD1. CDR3 region: CASMRAGGSLEQYF. As DNA, the CDR3 is TGTGCCAGCATGCGTGCAGGGGGCTCCCTCGAGCAGTACTTC. The full variable domain, its missing parts supplied by reference TRBV7-9 and TRBJ2-7, is DTGVSQNPRHKITKRGQNVTFRCDPISEHNRLYWYRQTLGQGPEFLTYFQNEAQLEKSRLLSDRFSAERPKGSFSTLEIQRTEQGDSAMYLCASMRAGGSLEQYFGPGTRLTVT.